This T cell receptor beta chain was profiled in a study of blood T cell repertoires in COVID-19. TCRdb's table, derived via immunoSEQ multiplex PCR, lists solely in-frame clones and lacks some. The data show approximately 310,000 clones, with approximately 89% seen just once and 7.8% held by the top ten. This clone has only one observation. The CDR3 loop spans 16 amino acids. The J segment lost 3 bases and the V segment lost 4 bases, leaving 6 bases of the junction unmatched. Germline-derived CDR1 and CDR2 are SGHKS and YYEKEE (reference sequence). Sequencing was done on a sample of peripheral blood. The chain employs TRBV5-5 and TRBJ2-3, with TRBD2 identical over 12 bases. The sequence was obtained from a woman between 45 and 65 years old who had recovered from COVID-19. This CDR3 is CASSLNGLAGTDTQYF. In DNA, the CDR3 is TGTGCCAGCAGCCTTAACGGACTAGCGGGAACAGATACGCAGTATTTT. Full variable domain (remainder filled in from reference TRBV5-5 and TRBJ2-3): DAGVTQSPTHLIKTRGQQVTLRCSPISGHKSVSWYQQVLGQGPQFIFQYYEKEERGRGNFPDRFSARQFPNYSSELNVNALLLGDSALYLCASSLNGLAGTDTQYFGPGTRLTVL.